The TCR beta chain under discussion was sequenced for a study of response to subunit inactivated influenza vaccine. Each CDR3 protein gets one entry after TCRdb re-called the RT-PCR reads with MiXCR. The data contain about 800,000 distinct CDR3 sequences, over 20% of them singletons. Study outcomes and limitations: The authors suggested that few new T cells are recruited per seasonal influenza vaccination.

The CDR3 has 17 amino acids. CDR1 and CDR2 from the germline V gene are MNHNS and SASEGT. J gave up 1 base and V 9 bases, and 17 bases lay outside the gene matches. Comments on this clonotype: Its antigen is as yet unknown.

The TCR sequence derives from a man in his fifties who received an inactivated influenza vaccine. This sample comprised PBMCs from blood, obtained 5 to 6 days after vaccination. The chain is built from TRBV6-1 and TRBJ2-7; the match to TRBD2 covers 8 bases. DNA of the CDR3: TGTGCCAGTTCCAACAACCCGGGACTAGGATCTTCCTACGAGCAGTACTTC. Its translation: CASSNNPGLGSSYEQYF.